This TCR beta chain was recorded in a study of blood T cell repertoires in COVID-19. Background on the study: T cells, B-cell-depleted T cells, or PBMCs supplied cDNA or gDNA.

The authors' processing: Nucleated cell number was recorded as an estimate derived from reference gene primer amplification. TCRdb's table, derived via immunoSEQ multiplex PCR, lists solely in-frame clones and lacks some. Clone size and V and J calls were adopted from that table, with D and trimming inferred from the DNA. The top ten clones hold around 4% of a sample with about 120,000 clones, roughly 85% of them seen once. This CDR3 is 14 amino acids long. The V gene's germline CDR1 is MNHEY and CDR2 SVGAGI. The V gene lost 10 bases and the J gene lost 5 bases, with 17 bases spanning the gap. Sequencing used peripheral blood. The sequence was obtained from a man between 40 and 49 years old with acute or convalescent COVID-19. The chain recombines TRBV6-5 with TRBJ1-4; tentatively, D is TRBD1 (6 bases). This CDR3 reads CATRTAISNEKLFF. The CDR3 DNA follows: TGTGCCACCAGGACAGCCATCTCGAATGAAAAACTGTTTTTT.